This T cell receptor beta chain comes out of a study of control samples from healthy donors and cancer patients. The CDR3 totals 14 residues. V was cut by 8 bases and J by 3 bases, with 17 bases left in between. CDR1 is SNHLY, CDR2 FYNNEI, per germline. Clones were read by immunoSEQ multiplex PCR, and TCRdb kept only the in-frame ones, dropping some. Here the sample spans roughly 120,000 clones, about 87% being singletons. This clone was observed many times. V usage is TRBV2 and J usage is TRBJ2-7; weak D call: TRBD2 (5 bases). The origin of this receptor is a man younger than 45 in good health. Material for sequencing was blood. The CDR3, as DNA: TGTGCCAGCCGAGGAAGGACTGTCAACTACGAGCAGTACTTC. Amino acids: CASRGRTVNYEQYF.